This TCR beta chain was observed in a study of CD8 T cells in Susac syndrome. Study information: Active disease was present in about 6 of the sequenced Susac syndrome patients, whereas about 8 of them were in remission. The study, taken as a whole, reports: The CD4+ T cell repertoire of patients with Susac syndrome showed no detectable clonal expansion.

Roughly 0.45 to 1 ug RNA was reverse transcribed with random hexamers. In TCRdb, the immunoSEQ multiplex PCR reads were re-called with MiXCR into one record per CDR3 protein. The sample consists of some 180,000 distinct CDR3 sequences, 91% of them appearing once. Turning to this clonotype: The antigen is undetermined.

Sequenced: CD4+ T cells from PBMCs. The source is a human donor with Susac syndrome.

DNA of the CDR3: TGTGCCAGCAGTGAAATAACTTCTAACTATGGCTACACCTTC. Protein: CASSEITSNYGYTF. The chain couples TRBV2 to TRBJ1-2; no firm D call. The CDR3 contains 14 residues. The germline V gene has CDR1 SNHLY and CDR2 FYNNEI. V was shortened by 2 bases and J by 0 bases, with 7 bases between the two germline ends.